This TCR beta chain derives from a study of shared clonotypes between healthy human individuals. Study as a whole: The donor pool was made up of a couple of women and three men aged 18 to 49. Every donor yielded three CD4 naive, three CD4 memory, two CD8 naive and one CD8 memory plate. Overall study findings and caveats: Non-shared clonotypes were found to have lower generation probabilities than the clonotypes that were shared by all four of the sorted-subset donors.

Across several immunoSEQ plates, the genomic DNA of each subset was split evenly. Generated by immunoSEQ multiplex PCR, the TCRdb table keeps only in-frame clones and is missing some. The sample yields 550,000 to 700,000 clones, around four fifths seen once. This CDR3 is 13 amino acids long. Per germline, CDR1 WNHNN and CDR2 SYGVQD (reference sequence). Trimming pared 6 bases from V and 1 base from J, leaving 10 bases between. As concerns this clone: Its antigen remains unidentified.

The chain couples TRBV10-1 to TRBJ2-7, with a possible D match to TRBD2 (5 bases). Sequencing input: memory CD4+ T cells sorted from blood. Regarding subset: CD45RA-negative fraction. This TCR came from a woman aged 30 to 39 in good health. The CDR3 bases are TGCGCCAGCAGGAGAGAGGGTTCCTACGAGCAGTACTTC. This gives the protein CASRREGSYEQYF.